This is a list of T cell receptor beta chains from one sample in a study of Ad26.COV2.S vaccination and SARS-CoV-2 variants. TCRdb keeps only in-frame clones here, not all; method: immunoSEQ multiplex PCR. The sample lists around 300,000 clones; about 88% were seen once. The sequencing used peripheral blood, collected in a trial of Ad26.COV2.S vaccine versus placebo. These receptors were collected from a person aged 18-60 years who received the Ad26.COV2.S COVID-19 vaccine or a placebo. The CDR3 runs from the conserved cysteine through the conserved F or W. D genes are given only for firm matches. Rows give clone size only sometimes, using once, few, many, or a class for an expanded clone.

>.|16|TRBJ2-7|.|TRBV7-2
CASSLARTASSYEQYF
TGTGCCAGCAGCTTAGCCCGGACAGCTAGCTCCTACGAGCAGTACTTC
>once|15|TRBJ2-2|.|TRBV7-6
CASSLASGKAGELFF
TGTGCCAGCAGCTTAGCCTCAGGGAAGGCCGGGGAGCTGTTTTTT
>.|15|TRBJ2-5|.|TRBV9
CASSSHDRSQETQYF
TGTGCCAGCAGCTCACACGACAGGAGCCAAGAGACCCAGTACTTC
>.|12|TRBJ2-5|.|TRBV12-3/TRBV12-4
CASSRDGETQYF
TGTGCCAGCAGTAGAGACGGGGAGACCCAGTACTTC
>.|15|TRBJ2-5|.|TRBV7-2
CASSLGFMSQETQYF
TGTGCCAGCAGCTTAGGGTTTATGTCCCAAGAGACCCAGTACTTC
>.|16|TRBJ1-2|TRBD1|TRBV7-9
CASSLEGQGARNGYTF
TGTGCCAGCAGCTTAGAGGGACAGGGGGCGAGGAATGGCTACACCTTC
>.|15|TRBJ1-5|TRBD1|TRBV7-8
CASSFRDRGGQPQHF
TGTGCCAGCAGCTTCCGGGACAGGGGCGGTCAGCCCCAGCATTTT
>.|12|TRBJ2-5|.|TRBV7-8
CASGTRMRTQYF
TGTGCCAGCGGGACCCGTATGCGGACCCAGTACTTC
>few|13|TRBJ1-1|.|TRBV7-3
CASSLLSNTEAFF
TGTGCCAGCAGCCTATTATCGAACACTGAAGCTTTCTTT
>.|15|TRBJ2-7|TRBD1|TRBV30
CAWSGGQPFSLEQYF
TGTGCCTGGAGTGGGGGACAGCCCTTTTCTTTAGAGCAGTACTTC
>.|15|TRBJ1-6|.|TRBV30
CAWRSGSSYNSPLHF
TGTGCCTGGAGGTCAGGGAGCTCCTATAATTCACCCCTCCACTTT
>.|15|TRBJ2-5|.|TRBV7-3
CASSPGGRFGETQYF
TGTGCCAGCAGCCCGGGGGGCCGTTTTGGGGAGACCCAGTACTTC
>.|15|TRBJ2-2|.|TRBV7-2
CASSQGLTNTGELFF
TGTGCCAGCAGCCAGGGGTTGACGAACACCGGGGAGCTGTTTTTT
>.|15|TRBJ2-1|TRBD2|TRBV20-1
CSASPGGSPYNEQFF
TGCAGTGCTAGTCCGGGGGGGTCCCCCTACAATGAGCAGTTCTTC
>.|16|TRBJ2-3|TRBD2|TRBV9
CASSSRLASDTDTQYF
TGTGCCAGCAGCTCCCGACTAGCGAGCGACACAGATACGCAGTATTTT
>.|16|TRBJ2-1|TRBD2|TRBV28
CASSSAGTSVNNEQFF
TGTGCCAGCAGTTCCGCCGGGACTAGTGTTAACAATGAGCAGTTCTTC
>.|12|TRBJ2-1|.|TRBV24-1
CATSDGFNEQFF
TGTGCCACCAGTGATGGATTCAATGAGCAGTTCTTC
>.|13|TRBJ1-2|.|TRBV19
CATSKGVNYGYTF
TGTGCCACCTCAAAGGGGGTCAACTATGGCTACACCTTC
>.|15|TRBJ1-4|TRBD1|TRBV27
CASSLHRQGAEKLFF
TGTGCCAGCAGTTTACATCGGCAGGGGGCAGAAAAACTGTTTTTT